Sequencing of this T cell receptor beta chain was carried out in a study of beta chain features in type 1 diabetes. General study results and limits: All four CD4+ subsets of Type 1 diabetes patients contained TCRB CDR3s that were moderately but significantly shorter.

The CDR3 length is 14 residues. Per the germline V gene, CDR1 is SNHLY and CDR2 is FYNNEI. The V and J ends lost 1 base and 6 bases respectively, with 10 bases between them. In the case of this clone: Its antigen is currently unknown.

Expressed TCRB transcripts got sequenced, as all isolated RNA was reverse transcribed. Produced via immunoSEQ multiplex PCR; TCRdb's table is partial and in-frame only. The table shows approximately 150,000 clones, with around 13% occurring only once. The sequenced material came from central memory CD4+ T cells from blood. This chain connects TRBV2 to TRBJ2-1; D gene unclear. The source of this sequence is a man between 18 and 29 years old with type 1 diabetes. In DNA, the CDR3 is TGTGCCAGCAGTGAAGTTCCTAGTCCCAATGAGCAGTTCTTC. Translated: CASSEVPSPNEQFF.